Shown below are 8 T cell receptor beta chains from a single sample sequenced in a study of cytomegalovirus exposure and HLA in healthy donors. 60 Vbeta and 13 Jbeta primers were used in PCR. Clones were sequenced by immunoSEQ multiplex PCR, and TCRdb holds only the in-frame ones, with some missing. The sample includes about 94,000 clones, 79% of them seen just once. Sequencing was performed on PBMCs. The receptors were sampled from a woman aged 40 to 55 in good health and CMV-seronegative.

The V and J genes are TRBV7-9 and TRBJ1-6, with D perhaps TRBD1 (6 bases). V gave up 10 bases and J gave up 8 bases, with 9 bases separating them. The CDR3 loop spans 11 amino acids. Germline CDR1 is SEHNR and CDR2 is FQNEAQ (reference sequence). The CDR3 region has the DNA TGTGCCACCCACAGGGATTCACCCCTCCACTTT. Protein sequence: CATHRDSPLHF.

The V call is TRBV29-1, the J call TRBJ2-7; tentative D call: TRBD2 (6 bases). This CDR3 has 13 amino acids. V was pared by 0 bases and J by 5 bases, with 11 bases between. The germline gives CDR1 SQVTM, CDR2 ANQGSEA. CDR3 DNA: TGCAGCGTTGAAGAGGAGGCGGGGAACGAGCAGTACTTC. This codes for CSVEEEAGNEQYF.

V usage is TRBV15 and J usage is TRBJ1-1; D remains unclear. Germline V gene sequence: CDR1 LNHNV, CDR2 YYDKDF (reference sequence). Trimming cost V 4 bases and J 5 bases, with 11 bases left between them. The CDR3 length is 13 residues. Here the CDR3 DNA reads TGTGCCACCAGCAAACTGAGGGATACTGAAGCTTTCTTT. It translates to CATSKLRDTEAFF.

This rearrangement joins TRBV7-2 to TRBJ1-5; weak D call: TRBD1 (5 bases). V lost 2 bases and J 6 bases, leaving 14 bases between the germline ends. Germline V gene sequence: CDR1 SGHTA, CDR2 FQGNSA. The CDR3 totals 15 residues. The CDR3 sequence is CASSLRQGGSQPQHF. Here the CDR3 DNA reads TGTGCCAGCAGCTTAAGGCAGGGTGGCAGTCAGCCCCAGCATTTT. Full variable domain (missing parts from reference TRBV7-2 and TRBJ1-5): GAGVSQSPSNKVTEKGKDVELRCDPISGHTALYWYRQSLGQGLEFLIYFQGNSAPDKSGLPSDRFSAERTGGSVSTLTIQRTQQEDSAVYLCASSLRQGGSQPQHFGDGTRLSIL.

The V call is TRBV5-1, the J call TRBJ2-1, with 10 positions matching TRBD2. With 0 bases clipped from V and 6 bases from J, the junction kept 3 bases outside the gene matches. The CDR3 runs 15 residues. Germline CDR1 reads SGHRS; CDR2 reads YFSETQ. CDR3 amino acids: CASSLAERGGNEQFF. The CDR3 DNA follows: TGCGCCAGCAGCTTGGCTGAGCGGGGGGGCAATGAGCAGTTCTTC.

This clone was seen just once. This sequence joins TRBV14 and TRBJ1-6, with D perhaps matching TRBD1 (6 bases). The CDR3 totals 17 residues. Germline CDR1 reads SGHDN; CDR2 reads FVKESK. Trimming removed 0 bases at V and 0 bases at J, with 9 bases between. The CDR3 loop reads CASSQEGRGSYNSPLHF. The CDR3 DNA reads TGTGCCAGCAGCCAAGAAGGCAGGGGCTCCTATAATTCACCCCTCCACTTT. Filled out from reference TRBV14 and TRBJ1-6, the complete variable domain reads EAGVTQFPSHSVIEKGQTVTLRCDPISGHDNLYWYRRVMGKEIKFLLHFVKESKQDESGMPNNRFLAERTGGTYSTLKVQPAELEDSGVYFCASSQEGRGSYNSPLHFGNGTRLTVT.

This clone was observed a few times. The V call is TRBV28, the J call TRBJ1-5, with D uncertain. Germline V CDR1 and CDR2: MDHEN, SYDVKM. The CDR3 has 13 amino acids. The ends were cut back, 7 bases at V and 4 bases at J, with 11 bases in the middle. Here the CDR3 DNA reads TGTGCCAGCAATTCACAGAGAAATCAGCCCCAGCATTTT. Its protein product is CASNSQRNQPQHF.

J is TRBJ1-3 and V is TRBV6-1; D is uncertain. Trimming took 8 bases from V and 1 from J, leaving 12 bases between them. Germline CDR1 is MNHNS and CDR2 is SASEGT. The length of the CDR3 is 14 residues. The chain's CDR3 is CASGAPGSGNTIYF. CDR3 bases: TGTGCCAGCGGCGCCCCGGGGTCTGGAAACACCATATATTTT.